The 2 T cell receptor beta chains in this list originate from one sample, sequenced in a study of CDR3 diversity in severe acne. MiXCR was run by TCRdb on the PCR reads, yielding one entry per CDR3 protein. The table lists 79,000 or so distinct CDR3 sequences, about 53% of them singletons. The sequenced material came from blood. These receptors were taken from a male donor with severe acne vulgaris.

V gene TRBV9 combines with J gene TRBJ2-2; the D call may be TRBD1 or TRBD2 (5 bases each). Between the trimmed V and J ends, which lost 5 bases and 2 bases, there was a span of 16 bases. Germline assignment: CDR1 SGDLS and CDR2 YYNGEE. The CDR3 consists of 16 residues. CDR3 amino acids: CASSLVYRGNTGELFF. CDR3 DNA: TGTGCCAGCAGTTTAGTCTACCGGGGCAACACCGGGGAGCTGTTTTTT.

A single count supports this clonotype. This chain connects TRBV6-5 to TRBJ2-3, with D hard to call. This CDR3 contains 13 residues. Trimming pared 6 bases from V and 3 bases from J, leaving 10 bases between. Germline CDR1 and CDR2: MNHEY and SVGAGI. The CDR3, as DNA: TGTGCCAGCAGCTCAGGACGGACAGATACGCAGTATTTT. Its protein is CASSSGRTDTQYF.